This T cell receptor beta chain was sequenced in a study of shared clonotypes between healthy human individuals. Method: immunoSEQ multiplex PCR; TCRdb's copy keeps in-frame clones and lacks some. The data show nearly 2 million clones, with roughly 94% seen just once and less than 1.5% held by the top ten. With V trimmed by 1 base and J by 4 bases, 2 bases remained unmatched. This CDR3 comprises 15 residues. Germline CDR1 and CDR2: SEHNR and FQNEAQ (reference sequence). Naive CD8 cells lacked CD45RO and underwent positive selection for CCR7, leaving out terminally differentiated effector memory CD45RA+ cells. Comment on this clone: At the DNA level, this CDR3 is encoded by other sequences in the same sample as well.

The genes are TRBV7-9 and TRBJ2-1; 9 bases align to TRBD2. The material sequenced was naive CD8+ T cells sorted from blood. This receptor was taken from a man between 18 and 29 years old in good health. This chain's CDR3 is CASSLVAGAYNEQFF. The CDR3 DNA reads as TGTGCCAGCAGCTTAGTAGCGGGAGCGTACAATGAGCAGTTCTTC.